The clone carrying this T cell receptor (beta chain) has just a few counts. Cells are PBMCs isolated from 10 ml of fresh blood. Germline-derived CDR1 and CDR2 are SGHVS and FQNEAQ. The CDR3 length is 15 residues. With 5 bases clipped from V and 3 bases from J, the junction kept 7 bases outside the gene matches. This sample was taken from a study of T cells in Graves' hyperthyroidism and ophthalmopathy. Amplification yielded TCR beta CDR3 regions, with RNA transcripts as the source. Primed by the HTBI set, a first-round RT-PCR was run on the TCR CDR3. MiXCR, applied by TCRdb to the multiplex PCR reads, yields one record per CDR3 protein. In the table there are a few hundred thousand distinct CDR3 sequences, about 16% of which are singletons.

The clonotype was recovered from a woman between 40 and 50 years old with Graves' ophthalmopathy. Sequenced material: blood. The chain carries TRBV7-8 and TRBJ1-5, with TRBD1 matching over 7 bases. CDR3 region: CASSLLGQTNQPQHF. CDR3 bases: TGTGCCAGCAGCCTACTGGGACAGACCAATCAGCCCCAGCATTTT.